A selection of T cell receptor beta chains follows, all from one sample in a study of cytotoxic CD8 clonotypes in ibrutinib-treated CLL. TCRdb's copy holds only in-frame clones and misses some; the assay was immunoSEQ multiplex PCR. The repertoire includes 300,000 to 350,000 clones, 80% of them detected once, and over 5% sits in the top ten. This material consisted of PBMCs, taken before ibrutinib treatment. The receptors stem from a human donor with chronic lymphocytic leukemia. CDR3s leave out the opening cysteine and the closing phenylalanine or tryptophan. Clone size appears in some rows only: once, few, many, or a class for an expanded clone.

abundance: -; v_gene: TRBV4-1; len: 13; CDR3aa: ASSHSGTLGGEQY
abundance: -; v_gene: TRBV19; len: 14; CDR3aa: ASSNLRDFNYNEQF
abundance: -; v_gene: TRBV30; len: 11; CDR3aa: AWETGRNQPQH
abundance: once; v_gene: TRBV11-2; len: 11; CDR3aa: ASSLFRVETQY
abundance: -; v_gene: TRBV29-1; len: 10; CDR3aa: SVGGQGYGYT
abundance: few; v_gene: TRBV14; len: 11; CDR3aa: ASSQEGRYGYT
abundance: -; v_gene: TRBV7-6; len: 11; CDR3aa: ASRREGRETQY
abundance: few; v_gene: TRBV5-6; len: 12; CDR3aa: ASSFSGGLYGYT
abundance: -; v_gene: TRBV30; len: 11; CDR3aa: AWTRASYNEQF
abundance: -; v_gene: TRBV7-9; len: 13; CDR3aa: ASSARDRSYNEQF
abundance: -; v_gene: TRBV5-1; len: 12; CDR3aa: ASSPSSRGNEQF
abundance: once; v_gene: TRBV11-3; len: 11; CDR3aa: ASSLRYQETQY
abundance: -; v_gene: TRBV18; len: 12; CDR3aa: ASSPTTENYGYT
abundance: few; v_gene: TRBV2; len: 13; CDR3aa: ASSERGLVNTEAF
abundance: few; v_gene: TRBV6-5; len: 11; CDR3aa: ASSPPGYNEQF
abundance: -; v_gene: TRBV30; len: 11; CDR3aa: AWSLGPDYGYT
abundance: once; v_gene: TRBV15; len: 11; CDR3aa: ATSRGLGGELF
abundance: -; v_gene: TRBV10-3; len: 12; CDR3aa: AISAAGRVTEAF
abundance: -; v_gene: TRBV6-5; len: 11; CDR3aa: ASSSRQGGEQY
abundance: once; v_gene: TRBV20-1; len: 8; CDR3aa: SARVTEAF
abundance: -; v_gene: TRBV4-3; len: 13; CDR3aa: ASSQDLGRNYEQY
abundance: few; v_gene: TRBV2; len: 12; CDR3aa: ASSEGRPFLGQY
abundance: few; v_gene: TRBV5-1; len: 11; CDR3aa: ASSLAGTSGYT
abundance: -; v_gene: TRBV18; len: 18; CDR3aa: ASSPPIFRRVAVRTDTQY
abundance: -; v_gene: TRBV7-8; len: 11; CDR3aa: ASSWTGKETQY
abundance: few; v_gene: TRBV18; len: 13; CDR3aa: ASSHREQGRHEQY
abundance: -; v_gene: TRBV6-1; len: 13; CDR3aa: ASSPSRAGGGEQY
abundance: few; v_gene: TRBV10-1; len: 12; CDR3aa: ASSQAAPSYEQY
abundance: -; v_gene: TRBV10-3; len: 12; CDR3aa: AISGTGQNQPQH
abundance: few; v_gene: TRBV11-2; len: 13; CDR3aa: ASSQAGVGANVLT
abundance: -; v_gene: TRBV7-8; len: 13; CDR3aa: ASSEGDRVLYGYT
abundance: few; v_gene: TRBV13; len: 12; CDR3aa: ASSFSGRVYEQY
abundance: few; v_gene: TRBV28; len: 11; CDR3aa: ASRSGQGDIQY
abundance: -; v_gene: TRBV7-2; len: 12; CDR3aa: ASSNSGSKETQY
abundance: -; v_gene: TRBV21-1; len: 16; CDR3aa: ASSKGASGTSSYNEQF
abundance: once; v_gene: TRBV4-2; len: 13; CDR3aa: ASSRQNTAGETQY
abundance: -; v_gene: TRBV27; len: 12; CDR3aa: ASSLIQANTEAF
abundance: -; v_gene: TRBV10-3; len: 13; CDR3aa: AISESQEGQETQY
abundance: -; v_gene: TRBV7-2; len: 13; CDR3aa: ASSFDRLSNQPQH
abundance: -; v_gene: TRBV25-1; len: 11; CDR3aa: ASSDRTGVEQY
abundance: -; v_gene: TRBV11-3; len: 15; CDR3aa: ASSLSPGVSTYNEQF
abundance: -; v_gene: TRBV5-1; len: 12; CDR3aa: ASSPGPAGETQY
abundance: -; v_gene: TRBV29-1; len: 12; CDR3aa: SVSLAGKQETQY
abundance: few; v_gene: TRBV27; len: 17; CDR3aa: ASSERTGTGETSTDTQY
abundance: -; v_gene: TRBV27; len: 15; CDR3aa: ASSRGLAGGVADTQY
abundance: -; v_gene: TRBV6-1; len: 13; CDR3aa: ASSGTSGILGELF
abundance: -; v_gene: TRBV12-5; len: 11; CDR3aa: ASGPTGNYGYT
abundance: -; v_gene: TRBV30; len: 16; CDR3aa: AWSGTAGGPPTYNEQF
abundance: -; v_gene: TRBV7-2; len: 15; CDR3aa: ASSLGAGGFSYNEQF
abundance: -; v_gene: TRBV7-9; len: 12; CDR3aa: ASSSTNRDYGYT
abundance: -; v_gene: TRBV4-3; len: 14; CDR3aa: ASSQASQAADYGYT
abundance: few; v_gene: TRBV19; len: 14; CDR3aa: ASSNPGQGFFNEQF
abundance: few; v_gene: TRBV27; len: 13; CDR3aa: AREDLISSSYEQY
abundance: -; v_gene: TRBV18; len: 11; CDR3aa: ASSSLGTDTQY
abundance: -; v_gene: TRBV5-1; len: 12; CDR3aa: ASSLLQGNYGYT
abundance: -; v_gene: TRBV14; len: 14; CDR3aa: ASSQENAGGYHGYT
abundance: -; v_gene: TRBV27; len: 11; CDR3aa: ASRGLATYEQY
abundance: -; v_gene: TRBV25-1; len: 15; CDR3aa: ASSGTGTGPRRYGYT
abundance: -; v_gene: TRBV14; len: 16; CDR3aa: ASSQDGASGTNTGELF